The 26 T cell receptor beta chains given below trace back to one sample, sequenced in a study of blood T cell repertoires in COVID-19. Generated by immunoSEQ multiplex PCR, the TCRdb table keeps only in-frame clones and is missing some. Of approximately 240,000 clones listed, more than 65% were seen once; the top ten hold roughly 2.4%. The material sequenced was peripheral blood. Receptors were obtained from a woman in her sixties with acute or convalescent COVID-19.

This rearrangement joins TRBV5-5 to TRBJ1-6; possible D gene TRBD1, 5 bases. There are 14 residues in the CDR3. With 4 bases removed from V and 4 bases from J, the gap between germline ends came to 9 bases. Per the germline V gene, CDR1 is SGHKS and CDR2 is YYEKEE (reference sequence). Here the CDR3 DNA reads TGTGCCAGCAGCCCGGACACATATAATTCACCCCTCCACTTT. Translated, it gives CASSPDTYNSPLHF.

This clone occurred once. The V call is TRBV5-4, the J call TRBJ1-2; the match to TRBD1 covers 7 bases. The CDR3 has 14 residues. V trimming: 4 bases; J trimming: 0 bases; junction bases outside the gene matches: 3. Looked up from germline, CDR1 is SGHNT and CDR2 is YYREEE (reference sequence). In DNA, the CDR3 is TGTGCCAGCAGCCAAGGACAGGCTAACTATGGCTACACCTTC. Amino acid sequence: CASSQGQANYGYTF.

The V gene is TRBV6-5, the J gene TRBJ2-5, with a weak D call TRBD1 (6 bases). The germline V and J ends were trimmed by 4 bases and 1 base, with 13 bases remaining between them. The CDR3 length is 15 residues. Germline lookup yields CDR1 MNHEY and CDR2 SVGAGI. CDR3 DNA sequence: TGTGCCAGCAGTTCCACCCGGACAGTCCAAGAGACCCAGTACTTC. It codes for CASSSTRTVQETQYF.

This chain uses TRBV5-1 with TRBJ1-1, with 8 bases matching TRBD1. This CDR3 has 14 residues. The J segment lost 5 bases and the V segment lost 5 bases, leaving 8 bases of the junction unmatched. Germline loops: CDR1 SGHRS, CDR2 YFSETQ. DNA for the CDR3: TGCGCCAGCAGGTCTCAGGGGGCTCTAACTGAAGCTTTCTTT. Protein sequence: CASRSQGALTEAFF.

The chain uses TRBV5-6 and TRBJ2-1; possibly TRBD1 for D (6 bases). V dropped 2 bases and J dropped 15 bases, with 15 bases sitting between them. The CDR3 sequence is 12 residues long. Germline CDR1 and CDR2: SGHDT and YYEEEE. CDR3 nucleotides: TGTGCCAGCAGCTTAATTACAACAGGGCGGTTCTTC. Residues: CASSLITTGRFF. The full variable domain, its missing parts supplied by reference TRBV5-6 and TRBJ2-1, is DAGVTQSPTHLIKTRGQQVTLRCSPKSGHDTVSWYQQALGQGPQFIFQYYEEEERQRGNFPDRFSGHQFPNYSSELNVNALLLGDSALYLCASSLITTGRFFGPGTRLTVL.

V usage is TRBV20-1 and J usage is TRBJ2-1; maybe TRBD2 (5 bases). CDR1 is DFQATT and CDR2 is SNEGSKA in the germline V gene (reference sequence). CDR3 length: 12 residues. Trimming left V 3 bases short and J 7 bases short, with 10 bases between. The CDR3 loop is CSASGSSNEQFF. As DNA, the CDR3 is TGCAGTGCTAGTGGGAGTTCAAATGAGCAGTTCTTC.

The table lists this clone with a count of one. The DNA of the CDR3 is TGTGCCAGCAGTTACCAGGGTCTGGGCACTGAAGCTTTCTTT. It specifies CASSYQGLGTEAFF. J is TRBJ1-1 and V is TRBV6-2 or TRBV6-3, with D perhaps TRBD1 (5 bases). The CDR3 extends over 14 amino acids. Germline V CDR1 and CDR2: MNHEY, SVGEGT. Trimming left V 2 bases short and J 4 bases short, with 11 bases between.

V usage is TRBV19 and J usage is TRBJ2-1; 7 nucleotides align to TRBD1. Trimming at V came to 7 bases and at J to 7 bases, leaving 7 bases not matched to a gene. There are 13 residues in the CDR3. Germline V gives CDR1 LNHDA, CDR2 SQIVND (reference sequence). CDR3 sequence (DNA): TGTGCCAGTACCAAACACAGGGGTAATGAGCAGTTCTTC. Residues: CASTKHRGNEQFF.

The rearrangement joins TRBV7-2 to TRBJ1-1; D uncertain. Germline assignment: CDR1 SGHTA and CDR2 FQGNSA. This CDR3 has 15 amino acids. The V gene lost 1 base and the J gene lost 1 base, with 10 bases spanning the gap. This chain's CDR3 is CASSLGAGWNTEAFF. DNA of the CDR3: TGTGCCAGCAGCTTAGGTGCAGGATGGAACACTGAAGCTTTCTTT.

The chain employs TRBV7-9 and TRBJ1-4; 9 bases line up with TRBD1. Germline lookup yields CDR1 SEHNR and CDR2 FQNEAQ (reference sequence). There are 14 residues in the CDR3. Germline trimming cut 5 bases from V and 8 bases from J; bases unmatched to any gene: 6. For the CDR3, the DNA is TGTGCCAGCAGCAGAGGGACAGGGAAAGAAAAACTGTTTTTT. It yields the protein CASSRGTGKEKLFF.

The V call is TRBV9, the J call TRBJ2-2; TRBD1 agrees at 10 bases. J was trimmed by 6 bases and V by 4 bases; bases with no gene match: 6. This CDR3 comprises 15 residues. CDR1 and CDR2 from the germline V gene are SGDLS and YYNGEE. Here the CDR3 reads CASSRQGAYPGELFF. The CDR3 DNA sequence: TGTGCCAGCAGCCGACAGGGGGCCTACCCCGGGGAGCTGTTTTTT.

V usage is TRBV4-2 and J usage is TRBJ2-5; 8 positions match TRBD1. V lost 4 bases to trimming and J lost 4 bases; unmatched junction nucleotides: 2. The CDR3 spans 13 residues. Germline assignment: CDR1 LGHNA and CDR2 YNFKEQ. CDR3 bases: TGTGCCAGCAGCCGCGGGACAGGAGAGACCCAGTACTTC. Translating it yields CASSRGTGETQYF.

The chain uses TRBV6-5 and TRBJ1-1; D is perhaps TRBD1 (5 bases). The CDR3 extends over 13 amino acids. Germline loops: CDR1 MNHEY, CDR2 SVGAGI. The ends were cut back, 10 bases at V and 5 bases at J, with 17 bases in the middle. The CDR3 DNA reads as TGTGCCATTCCGGGGGATAGGAGGACTGAAGCTTTCTTT. This translates into CAIPGDRRTEAFF.

The rearrangement joins TRBV9 to TRBJ1-5; D might be TRBD1 (5 bases). The CDR3 sequence is 15 residues long. The germline V gene has CDR1 SGDLS and CDR2 YYNGEE. V was cut by 0 bases and J by 3 bases, with 10 bases left in between. CDR3 residues: CASSVEGHVNQPQHF. DNA for the CDR3: TGTGCCAGCAGCGTAGAGGGGCACGTCAATCAGCCCCAGCATTTT.

In its sample, this clone was seen a few times. This chain joins TRBV5-6 and TRBJ2-7, with D unclear. The germline gives CDR1 SGHDT, CDR2 YYEEEE. This CDR3 is built from 11 residues. V lost 3 bases to trimming and J lost 3 bases, with 4 bases between them. CDR3 bases: TGTGCCAGCAGCTACAGCTACGAGCAGTACTTC. This sequence encodes CASSYSYEQYF.

Here the CDR3 reads CASSLENQGIYGYTF. Written as DNA, the CDR3 is TGTGCCAGCAGCTTGGAGAATCAGGGAATCTATGGCTACACCTTC. The chain combines TRBV5-5 with TRBJ1-2; weak D call: TRBD1 (5 bases). V gave up 0 bases and J gave up 4 bases, with 13 bases separating them. This CDR3 has 15 amino acids. Germline CDR1 SGHKS, CDR2 YYEKEE (reference sequence).

This clone was seen only a few times. The chain carries TRBV5-4 and TRBJ1-4, with 9 bases identical to TRBD1. The ends lost 4 bases at V and 6 bases at J; junction bases unmatched: 4. The CDR3 is 14 amino acids. CDR1 and CDR2 (germline): SGHNT, YYREEE (reference sequence). The CDR3 spells CASSARDRDEKLFF. The DNA of the CDR3 is TGTGCCAGCAGCGCCCGGGACAGGGATGAAAAACTGTTTTTT.

This chain links TRBV18 with TRBJ2-2; D possibly corresponds to TRBD1 (5 bases). CDR3 length equals 14 residues. Germline values: CDR1 KGHSH, CDR2 LQKENI. V dropped 4 bases and J dropped 2 bases, with 8 bases sitting between them. The CDR3 DNA reads as TGTGCCAGCTCACTTCAGGGAAACACCGGGGAGCTGTTTTTT. It yields the protein CASSLQGNTGELFF.

The chain couples TRBV6-5 to TRBJ1-4, with a possible D match to TRBD1 (5 bases). V gave up 10 bases and J gave up 4 bases, with 13 bases separating them. Germline V lookup: CDR1 MNHEY, CDR2 SVGAGI. The CDR3 is 13 residues long. The chain's CDR3 is CATRGVINEKLFF. CDR3 bases: TGTGCCACTCGGGGGGTCATTAATGAAAAACTGTTTTTT.

The J gene is TRBJ2-1, the V gene TRBV9; 14 nucleotides line up with TRBD2. The germline gives CDR1 SGDLS, CDR2 YYNGEE. The trim removed 4 bases at V and 14 bases at J, leaving 8 bases unmatched. The CDR3 is made up of 14 amino acids. The CDR3 bases are TGTGCCAGCAGCCCCCGACTAGCGGGGGGGCTCGAGTTCTTC. Protein sequence: CASSPRLAGGLEFF.

The V and J genes are TRBV5-6 and TRBJ1-5; 7 nucleotides align to TRBD1. V dropped 4 bases and J dropped 3; count of bases not matched to a gene: 7. The CDR3 has 15 amino acids. CDR1 and CDR2 from the germline V gene are SGHDT and YYEEEE. CDR3 amino acids: CASSPWDSFNQPQHF. The CDR3 nucleotides are TGTGCCAGCAGCCCGTGGGACAGCTTCAATCAGCCCCAGCATTTT.

V is TRBV2 and J is TRBJ2-2; possibly TRBD1 for D (6 bases). There are 15 residues in the CDR3. The V end lost 3 bases, the J end lost 5 bases, and 13 bases lay between the germline ends. Germline-derived CDR1 and CDR2 are SNHLY and FYNNEI. The CDR3 region is CASSELQGWTGELFF. The CDR3 coding sequence is TGTGCCAGCAGTGAGCTGCAGGGGTGGACCGGGGAGCTGTTTTTT.

V usage is TRBV19 and J usage is TRBJ2-1; D not resolved. The V gene lost 5 bases and the J gene lost 0 bases, with 11 bases spanning the gap. Per the germline V gene, CDR1 is LNHDA and CDR2 is SQIVND (reference sequence). This CDR3 comprises 15 residues. CDR3 loop: CASSLPPSSYNEQFF. The CDR3 nucleotides are TGTGCCAGTAGTCTCCCACCGAGCTCCTACAATGAGCAGTTCTTC.

This sequence joins TRBV5-1 and TRBJ2-6; D gene ambiguous. CDR3 length equals 15 residues. Germline lookup yields CDR1 SGHRS and CDR2 YFSETQ. Trimming removed 0 bases at V and 0 bases at J, with 4 bases between. The CDR3, as DNA: TGCGCCAGCAGCTTGGACGGCTCTGGGGCCAACGTCCTGACTTTC. As protein: CASSLDGSGANVLTF.

This chain joins TRBV6-5 and TRBJ1-5; TRBD1 aligns across 7 bases. The CDR3 has 14 amino acids. Germline loops: CDR1 MNHEY, CDR2 SVGAGI. V lost 8 bases and J lost 6; bases outside the gene matches: 10. CDR3: CASQPTGYGQPQHF. The CDR3 DNA sequence: TGTGCCAGCCAGCCGACAGGGTATGGTCAGCCCCAGCATTTT.

The genes are TRBV7-3 and TRBJ2-1, with a possible D match to TRBD2 (7 bases). From germline, CDR1 is SGHTA and CDR2 FQGTGA. The CDR3 is 16 amino acids. V was trimmed by 5 bases and J by 1 base, leaving 15 bases between them. The CDR3 nucleotides are TGTGCCAGCAGCCCGGAGGGGGGGGTATCCTACAATGAGCAGTTCTTC. This sequence encodes CASSPEGGVSYNEQFF. The full variable domain, rest sourced from reference TRBV7-3 and TRBJ2-1, is GAGVSQTPSNKVTEKGKYVELRCDPISGHTALYWYRQSLGQGPEFLIYFQGTGAADDSGLPNDRFFAVRPEGSVSTLKIQRTERGDSAVYLCASSPEGGVSYNEQFFGPGTRLTVL.